This T cell receptor (beta chain) came from a study of control samples from healthy donors and cancer patients. With 6 bases clipped from V and 7 bases from J, the junction kept 4 bases outside the gene matches. Germline-derived CDR1 and CDR2 are SQVTM and ANQGSEA. There are 13 residues in the CDR3. Generated by immunoSEQ multiplex PCR, the TCRdb table keeps only in-frame clones and is missing some. Of fewer than 200,000 clones listed, around 90% were seen once; the top ten hold about 1.4%. Material for sequencing was blood. This clonotype originated in a man under 40 in good health. The chain couples TRBV29-1 to TRBJ1-4; 11 bases fit TRBD1. CDR3 sequence: CSVGQGAGEKLFF. CDR3 coding DNA: TGCAGCGTCGGACAGGGGGCAGGTGAAAAACTGTTTTTT. Full variable domain (remainder filled in from reference TRBV29-1 and TRBJ1-4): SAVISQKPSRDICQRGTSLTIQCQVDSQVTMMFWYRQQPGQSLTLIATANQGSEATYESGFVIDKFPISRPNLTFSTLTVSNMSPEDSSIYLCSVGQGAGEKLFFGSGTQLSVL.